This T cell receptor beta chain originates from a study of blood T cell repertoires in COVID-19. On the study more broadly: From the United States, Italy and Spain came samples of acute and convalescent COVID-19. PBMCs, B-cell-depleted T cells, or T cells were the source of the cDNA or gDNA that made up the material.

Authors' methods: Reference gene primers were amplified, and this amplification served to estimate nucleated cell counts. Here immunoSEQ multiplex PCR was the method, and the copy in TCRdb shows in-frame clones only, minus some. The D gene and trimming were derived from the DNA, and the V and J assignments and clone size from that table. The sample has some 100,000 clones; roughly 83% are singletons. Germline CDR1 and CDR2: SGHTA and FQGNSA. This CDR3 contains 15 residues. Between the trimmed V and J ends, which lost 5 bases and 6 bases, there was a span of 20 bases. The clonotype comes from a human donor in a cohort sampled during active COVID-19. The sequencing sample was made of peripheral blood. The chain joins TRBV7-2 to TRBJ2-7, with a weak D call TRBD1 (6 bases). The CDR3 spells CASSNRDIGGGEQYF. The CDR3 DNA follows: TGTGCCAGCAGCAACCGGGACATCGGAGGAGGCGAGCAGTACTTC.